The T cell receptor beta chain under discussion was sequenced for a study of technical replicates of blood from several donors. The CDR3 runs 16 residues. Per germline, CDR1 ENHRY and CDR2 SYGVKD. V was cut by 0 bases and J by 0 bases, with 12 bases left in between. The method was immunoSEQ multiplex PCR; TCRdb's version includes in-frame clones alone and lacks a portion of them. In the table there are 65,000 to 85,000 clones, 85% to 95% of which are singletons. The chain couples TRBV10-3 to TRBJ2-7; D perhaps matches TRBD1 (5 bases). This receptor was obtained from a human donor in good health. The sequenced material came from T cells isolated from PBMCs. The CDR3 region is CAISESPTESSYEQYF. The CDR3 region has the DNA TGTGCCATCAGTGAGTCTCCGACAGAGAGCTCCTACGAGCAGTACTTC.